The 30 T cell receptor beta chains given below trace back to one sample, sequenced in a study of blood T cells in healthy people across ages. Using a J-beta primer mix together with a sample-barcoded 5' primer, a second PCR was run for about 7 to 12 cycles. One entry per CDR3 protein results from TCRdb running MiXCR on the 5' RACE reads. The sample includes about 1.5 million distinct CDR3 sequences, 35% to 45% of them seen just once. The source material was blood. Every receptor here comes from a woman between 18 and 29 years old in good health.

The gene calls are TRBV7-2 and TRBJ2-2, with 9 positions matching TRBD2. The V segment lost 5 bases and the J segment 2 bases; nucleotides outside the gene matches: 15. This CDR3 contains 19 residues. CDR1 and CDR2 (germline): SGHTA, FQGNSA. DNA for the CDR3: TGTGCCAGCAGCGATCCCCCGGGACTAGCTAAGTTTAACACCGGGGAGCTGTTTTTT. The encoded protein is CASSDPPGLAKFNTGELFF.

This chain links TRBV5-1 with TRBJ2-5, with a possible D match to TRBD2 (5 bases). Germline lookup yields CDR1 SGHRS and CDR2 YFSETQ. The V end was cut by 4 bases, the J end by 2 bases, with 21 bases between. The CDR3 has 17 amino acids. The CDR3 loop is CASSPRRGRADQETQYF. As DNA, the CDR3 is TGCGCCAGCAGCCCTCGGAGAGGACGAGCGGATCAAGAGACCCAGTACTTC.

This clonotype was recorded once. J is TRBJ2-4 and V is TRBV12-3 or TRBV12-4; 7 nucleotides align to TRBD1. The J call is doubtful: the DNA matches TRBJ2-7 better. This CDR3 comprises 14 residues. CDR3 nucleotides: TGTGCCAGCAGTCGACCACCGGGACAGTACGAGCAGTACTTC. Translation gives CASSRPPGQYEQYF.

The gene calls are TRBV12-3 or TRBV12-4 and TRBJ1-4; 7 bases map to TRBD1. This CDR3 contains 14 residues. The V gene end was trimmed by 5 bases and the J gene end by 12 bases; junction bases not matched to a gene: 12. CDR3 coding DNA: TGTGCCAGCAGTCGGGAACAGGGGCTAGGCGAACTGTTTTTT. It codes for CASSREQGLGELFF.

The chain couples TRBV20-1 to TRBJ2-4; D not certain. With the DNA end fitting TRBJ2-5 better, the J assignment may be wrong. The CDR3 contains 14 residues. Germline lookup yields CDR1 DFQATT and CDR2 SNEGSKA (reference sequence). The DNA of the CDR3 is TGCAGTGCCTCTGGGCGGCCGTCGCAAGAGACCCAGTACTTC. Encoded protein: CSASGRPSQETQYF.

This clonotype was counted between two and nine times. The V and J genes are TRBV5-1 and TRBJ1-4; the D gene is possibly TRBD1 (5 bases). Germline lookup yields CDR1 SGHRS and CDR2 YFSETQ. This CDR3 spans 16 amino acids. With 0 bases removed from V and 2 bases from J, the gap between germline ends came to 11 bases. The CDR3: CASSLGPQVTNEKLFF. The CDR3, as DNA: TGCGCCAGCAGCTTGGGGCCACAGGTGACTAATGAAAAACTGTTTTTT.

The rearrangement links TRBV1 to TRBJ2-5; the tabulated D call, TRBD2, remains unverified against the DNA. The assigned J gene may be wrong: the sequence end matches TRBJ2-7 better. TRBV1 is flagged as a pseudogene. The CDR3 length is 19 residues. The CDR3 spells CTSSQDLVLAGVVVHEQYF. The CDR3 nucleotides are TGCACCAGCAGCCAAGATCTGGTACTAGCGGGAGTTGTCGTCCACGAGCAGTACTTC.

The chain recombines TRBV11-3 with TRBJ2-4, with 7 bases matching TRBD2. Germline CDR1 and CDR2: SGHNT and YENEEA. This CDR3 is 16 amino acids long. J gave up 3 bases and V 5 bases, and 10 bases lay outside the gene matches. DNA of the CDR3: TGTGCCAGCAGCAAATCTGGCGGGGGAGTCAAAAACATTCAGTACTTC. This gives the protein CASSKSGGGVKNIQYF. Together with reference TRBV11-3 and TRBJ2-4, the CDR3 gives the full variable domain: EAGVVQSPRYKIIEKKQPVAFWCNPISGHNTLYWYLQNLGQGPELLIRYENEEAVDDSQLPKDRFSAERLKGVDSTLKIQPAELGDSAVYLCASSKSGGGVKNIQYFGAGTRLSVL.

This clonotype was found once. The chain joins TRBV20-1 to TRBJ2-7; D not certain. Germline CDR1 is DFQATT and CDR2 is SNEGSKA (reference sequence). Trimming took off 2 bases at V and 2 bases at J, with 13 bases between the two ends. The CDR3 extends over 14 amino acids. The CDR3 spells CSARSPGRTYEQYF. The CDR3 nucleotides read TGCAGTGCTAGAAGCCCTGGGCGTACCTACGAGCAGTACTTC.

This rearrangement joins TRBV4-1 to TRBJ2-7, with D possibly TRBD1 on 5 matching bases. The germline V gene has CDR1 MGHRA and CDR2 YSYEKL. V lost 2 bases and J lost 5, with 13 bases in between. The CDR3 has 14 amino acids. The CDR3 is CASSQLATAHEQYF. The CDR3 DNA is TGCGCCAGCAGCCAACTTGCGACAGCCCACGAGCAGTACTTC.

This clonotype was picked up a small number of times. The V call is TRBV9, the J call TRBJ2-5; no reliable D call. The CDR3 contains 15 residues. V was cut by 1 base and J by 2 bases, with 12 bases left in between. Germline V gives CDR1 SGDLS, CDR2 YYNGEE. CDR3 loop: CASSVTGTEQETQYF. CDR3 nucleotide sequence: TGTGCCAGCAGCGTAACCGGAACGGAGCAAGAGACCCAGTACTTC.

This clonotype has just a few counts. The chain carries TRBV29-1 and TRBJ2-7; TRBD2 matches at 7 bases. Trimming took 4 bases from V and 2 from J; bases not matched to a gene: 2. Germline CDR1 SQVTM, CDR2 ANQGSEA. The CDR3 totals 12 residues. The CDR3 DNA is TGCAGCGTTGGAGCGGGAACCTACGAGCAGTACTTC. It yields the protein CSVGAGTYEQYF.

The chain joins TRBV20-1 to TRBJ2-7, with D possibly being TRBD1 (6 bases). Germline V CDR1 and CDR2: DFQATT, SNEGSKA (reference sequence). The CDR3 extends over 14 amino acids. V was pared by 6 bases and J by 2 bases, with 17 bases between. The CDR3 loop reads CSAPRGQPPYEQYF. DNA for the CDR3: TGCAGTGCCCCAAGAGGACAGCCCCCCTACGAGCAGTACTTC.

The V gene is TRBV5-1, the J gene TRBJ2-3; D possibly corresponds to TRBD2 (6 bases). The CDR3 has 15 residues. V shed 0 bases and J shed 2 bases, with 10 bases lying between them. CDR1 and CDR2 from the germline V gene are SGHRS and YFSETQ. DNA for the CDR3: TGCGCCAGCAGCTTGGGAGCTAGCGTCACAGATACGCAGTATTTT. Residues: CASSLGASVTDTQYF.

The rearrangement joins TRBV25-1 to TRBJ1-2; D possibly corresponds to TRBD1 (6 bases). The germline V gene encodes CDR1 MGHDK and CDR2 SYGVNS. Trimming removed 3 bases at V and 8 bases at J, with 16 bases between. The CDR3 runs to 14 residues. The CDR3 loop is CASSEGGTLSGYTF. CDR3 DNA: TGTGCCAGCAGTGAGGGTGGGACATTGAGCGGCTACACCTTC.

V is TRBV14 and J is TRBJ2-1; 7 nucleotides line up with TRBD1. Germline V gene sequence: CDR1 SGHDN, CDR2 FVKESK. This CDR3 is 14 amino acids long. V shed 3 bases, J shed 7 bases, and the junction held 6 bases outside the gene matches. The chain's CDR3 is CASSHTGVRNEQFF. DNA for the CDR3: TGTGCCAGCAGCCACACAGGGGTTAGGAATGAGCAGTTCTTC.

The count of this clonotype is one. The chain recombines TRBV9 with TRBJ2-3, with D uncertain. Trimming removed 8 bases at V and 0 bases at J, with 16 bases between. The CDR3 is 15 amino acids. Germline CDR1 reads SGDLS; CDR2 reads YYNGEE. The CDR3 here is CASSLDEASTDTQYF. CDR3 DNA: TGTGCCAGTAGCCTAGACGAGGCTAGCACAGATACGCAGTATTTT.

Details on this clonotype: A clone one base away is much larger, so this may be a read error. The chain couples TRBV27 to TRBJ2-1; D might be TRBD2 (6 bases). With the DNA end fitting TRBJ2-7 better, the J assignment may be wrong. CDR3 length: 12 amino acids. Germline V gene lookup returns CDR1 MNHEY and CDR2 SMNVEV (reference sequence). The CDR3 is CASRSGYNEQYF. The CDR3 DNA sequence: TGTGCCAGCAGGAGCGGGTACAATGAGCAGTACTTC.

The chain recombines TRBV7-9 with TRBJ2-4; the D call may be TRBD1 or TRBD2 (5 bases each). The CDR3 is 18 residues long. Trimming pared 5 bases from V and 1 base from J, leaving 21 bases between. The V gene's germline CDR1 is SEHNR and CDR2 FQNEAQ (reference sequence). The CDR3 region is CASSPNASPGRAKNIQYF. The CDR3 DNA follows: TGTGCCAGCAGCCCTAACGCAAGCCCGGGACGGGCCAAAAACATTCAGTACTTC.

This chain uses TRBV6-5 with TRBJ2-2; 7 bases align to TRBD2. Germline lookup yields CDR1 MNHEY and CDR2 SVGAGI. The CDR3 has 16 amino acids. With V trimmed by 6 bases and J by 8 bases, 15 bases remained unmatched. Here the CDR3 DNA reads TGTGCCAGCAGACTTAATCTAGCGGCCCAAACGGGGGAGCTGTTTTTT. Encoded protein: CASRLNLAAQTGELFF.

This clonotype was observed a handful of times. The J gene is TRBJ2-3, the V gene TRBV20-1; TRBD2 matches 8 bases. Germline V lookup: CDR1 DFQATT, CDR2 SNEGSKA (reference sequence). This CDR3 has 15 residues. With V trimmed by 2 bases and J by 6 bases, 10 bases remained unmatched. CDR3 loop: CSARKAGVYVDTQYF. The CDR3 DNA is TGCAGTGCTAGAAAAGCGGGAGTTTATGTTGATACGCAGTATTTT.

CDR3 sequence (DNA): TGTGCCACCAACCAGGGGAGCTCCTACAATGAGCAGTTCTTC. Its translation is CATNQGSSYNEQFF. This rearrangement joins TRBV7-2 to TRBJ2-1, with a possible D match to TRBD1 (6 bases). Germline V gene data show CDR1 as SGHTA and CDR2 as FQGNSA. Trimming cost V 10 bases and J 0 bases, with 13 bases left between them. This CDR3 spans 14 amino acids.

This clonotype was recorded a few times. The CDR3 bases are TGTGCCAGCAGCTTGTCAAGCGAGTCTCAAGAGACCCAGTACTTC. Its translation is CASSLSSESQETQYF. The V gene is TRBV7-9, the J gene TRBJ2-5; D call uncertain. Deletions cut 3 bases from V and 2 bases from J, with 13 bases between. The germline V gene encodes CDR1 SEHNR and CDR2 FQNEAQ (reference sequence). The CDR3 is 15 residues long.

This clonotype was seen at least ten times. The chain combines TRBV24-1 with TRBJ2-1, with 7 bases that match TRBD1. The germline gives CDR1 KGHDR, CDR2 SFDVKD. The J segment lost 3 bases and the V segment lost 4 bases, leaving 2 bases of the junction unmatched. The CDR3 spans 14 residues. CDR3 residues: CATSDRDSYNEQFF. The CDR3 DNA sequence: TGTGCCACCAGTGACCGGGACAGCTACAATGAGCAGTTCTTC.

This clonotype appeared a few times. J is TRBJ1-2 and V is TRBV12-3 or TRBV12-4, with D perhaps matching TRBD1 (5 bases). Trimming took off 1 base at V and 6 bases at J, with 15 bases between the two ends. The CDR3 contains 15 residues. The CDR3 region has the DNA TGTGCCAGCAGTTTAGGGGGGGTACGGGGGGATGGCTACACCTTC. Protein sequence: CASSLGGVRGDGYTF.

This clonotype was detected only a few times. V and J are TRBV12-3 or TRBV12-4 and TRBJ2-5; 7 bases agree with TRBD1. CDR3 size: 15 residues. V was clipped by 4 bases and J by 0 bases; unmatched bases: 5. The CDR3 is CASSSPGTDQETQYF. Written as DNA, the CDR3 is TGTGCCAGCAGTTCTCCCGGGACAGACCAAGAGACCCAGTACTTC.

This clonotype was detected only a few times. The chain combines TRBV7-9 with TRBJ1-4, with unresolved D. Germline V gene data show CDR1 as SEHNR and CDR2 as FQNEAQ (reference sequence). V gave up 4 bases and J gave up 2 bases, with 23 bases separating them. CDR3 length: 19 residues. The CDR3 DNA follows: TGTGCCAGCAGCTCCCCGGACCGGCCCGGGAGATGGACTAATGAAAAACTGTTTTTT. Its protein is CASSSPDRPGRWTNEKLFF.

This chain links TRBV5-6 with TRBJ1-2, with no clear D. Trimming removed 0 bases from V and 8 bases from J, with 11 bases in between. This CDR3 spans 13 amino acids. Germline lookup yields CDR1 SGHDT and CDR2 YYEEEE. The CDR3 DNA is TGTGCCAGCAGCTTGGCGGACGGGATAGGCTACACCTTC. Its translation: CASSLADGIGYTF.

There are a few counts of this clonotype. The chain links TRBV11-2 to TRBJ2-1; no clear D gene. Germline CDR1 reads SGHAT; CDR2 reads FQNNGV. V was clipped by 2 bases and J by 5 bases, with 13 bases between them. The CDR3 runs 15 residues. The CDR3 coding sequence is TGTGCCAGCAGCTTAAACCCGATCCCGAACAATGAGCAGTTCTTC. This sequence encodes CASSLNPIPNNEQFF.

This clonotype was found a few times. The chain is built from TRBV15 and TRBJ2-1; no firm D call. The germline CDR1 and CDR2 sequences are LNHNV and YYDKDF (reference sequence). V was shortened by 0 bases and J by 8 bases, with 8 bases between the two germline ends. This CDR3 comprises 13 residues. The CDR3 loop reads CATSRDVKDEQFF. CDR3 nucleotide sequence: TGTGCCACCAGCAGAGATGTTAAGGATGAGCAGTTCTTC.